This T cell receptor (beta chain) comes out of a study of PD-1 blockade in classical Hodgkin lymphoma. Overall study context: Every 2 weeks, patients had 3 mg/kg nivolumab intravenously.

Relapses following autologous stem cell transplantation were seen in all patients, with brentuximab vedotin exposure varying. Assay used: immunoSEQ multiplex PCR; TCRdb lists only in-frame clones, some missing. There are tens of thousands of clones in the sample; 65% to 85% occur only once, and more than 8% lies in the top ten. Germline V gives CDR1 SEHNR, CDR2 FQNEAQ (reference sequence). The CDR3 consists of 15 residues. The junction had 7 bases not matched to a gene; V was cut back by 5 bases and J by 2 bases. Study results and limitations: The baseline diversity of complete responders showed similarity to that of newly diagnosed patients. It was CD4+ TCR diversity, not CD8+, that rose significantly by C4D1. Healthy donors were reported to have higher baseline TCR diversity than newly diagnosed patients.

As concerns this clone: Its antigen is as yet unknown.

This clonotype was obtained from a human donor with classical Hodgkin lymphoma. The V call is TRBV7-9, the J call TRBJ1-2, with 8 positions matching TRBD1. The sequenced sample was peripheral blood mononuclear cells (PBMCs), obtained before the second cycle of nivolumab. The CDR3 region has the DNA TGTGCCAGCAGCGAAACAGGGGGTTGGAACTATGGCTACACCTTC. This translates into CASSETGGWNYGYTF.